A single TCR beta chain is shown here with its context. Its antigen is as yet unknown. This record comes from a study of T-cell reconstitution after alpha-beta-depleted transplantation in children. Study-wide points: Surviving recipient T cells and thymic progenitors accounted for the high day-60 TCRbeta diversity observed in some patients.

The V gene's germline CDR1 is KGHSH and CDR2 LQKENI. V was clipped by 6 bases and J by 1 base, with 13 bases between them. This CDR3 region has 16 residues. Unique molecular identifiers featured in how the TCRbeta library was prepared. TCRdb called the PCR reads again in MiXCR, with one record for every CDR3 protein. The table includes 700,000 or so distinct CDR3 sequences, around 12% detected once. The origin of this receptor is a girl aged 2-9 years with congenital amegakaryocytic thrombocytopenia, due to receive a stem cell transplant. The V gene is TRBV18, the J gene TRBJ2-6; D is uncertain. This specimen was PBMCs, taken before TCRalphabeta/CD19-depleted stem cell transplant. CDR3 residues: CASSPAIVSGANVLTF. The CDR3, as DNA: TGTGCCAGCTCCCCGGCCATCGTGTCTGGGGCCAACGTCCTGACTTTC.